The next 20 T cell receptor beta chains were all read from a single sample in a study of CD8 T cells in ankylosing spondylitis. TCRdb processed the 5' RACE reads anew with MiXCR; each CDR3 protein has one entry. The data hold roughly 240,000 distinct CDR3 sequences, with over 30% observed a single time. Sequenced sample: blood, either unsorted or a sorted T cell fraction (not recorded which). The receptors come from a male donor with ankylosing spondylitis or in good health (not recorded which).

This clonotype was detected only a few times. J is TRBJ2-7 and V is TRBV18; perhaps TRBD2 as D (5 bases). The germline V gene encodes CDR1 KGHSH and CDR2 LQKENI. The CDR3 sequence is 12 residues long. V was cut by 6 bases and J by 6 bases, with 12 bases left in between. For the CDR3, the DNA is TGTGCCAGCTCCCGCGCCCGGGGCGAGCAGTACTTC. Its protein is CASSRARGEQYF. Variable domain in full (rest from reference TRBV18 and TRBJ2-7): NAGVMQNPRHLVRRRGQEARLRCSPMKGHSHVYWYRQLPEEGLKFMVYLQKENIIDESGMPKERFSAEFPKEGPSILRIQQVVRGDSAAYFCASSRARGEQYFGPGTRLTVT.

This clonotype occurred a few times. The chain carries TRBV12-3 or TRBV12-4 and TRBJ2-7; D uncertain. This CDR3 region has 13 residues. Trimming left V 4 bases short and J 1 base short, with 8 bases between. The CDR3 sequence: CASSYMGSYEQYF. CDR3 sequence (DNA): TGTGCCAGCAGTTATATGGGGTCCTACGAGCAGTACTTC.

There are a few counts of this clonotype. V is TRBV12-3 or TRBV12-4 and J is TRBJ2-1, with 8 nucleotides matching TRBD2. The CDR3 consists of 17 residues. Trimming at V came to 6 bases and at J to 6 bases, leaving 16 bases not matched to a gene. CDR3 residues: CASSSAWLGGGPNEQFF. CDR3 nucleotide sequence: TGTGCCAGCAGCAGCGCTTGGTTAGGCGGGGGGCCCAATGAGCAGTTCTTC.

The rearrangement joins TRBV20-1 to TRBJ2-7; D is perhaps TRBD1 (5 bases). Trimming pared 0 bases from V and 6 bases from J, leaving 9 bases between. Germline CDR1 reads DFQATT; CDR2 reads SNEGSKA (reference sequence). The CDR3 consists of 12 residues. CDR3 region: CSARDLGAEQYF. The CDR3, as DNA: TGCAGTGCTAGAGATCTAGGGGCCGAGCAGTACTTC.

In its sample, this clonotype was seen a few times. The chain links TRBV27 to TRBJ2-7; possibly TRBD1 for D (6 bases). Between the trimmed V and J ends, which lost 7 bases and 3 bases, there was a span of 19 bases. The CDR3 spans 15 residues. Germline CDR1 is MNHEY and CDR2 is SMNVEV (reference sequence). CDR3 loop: CASTLKQGKIYEQYF. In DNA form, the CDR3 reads TGTGCCAGCACCCTAAAACAGGGTAAAATCTACGAGCAGTACTTC.

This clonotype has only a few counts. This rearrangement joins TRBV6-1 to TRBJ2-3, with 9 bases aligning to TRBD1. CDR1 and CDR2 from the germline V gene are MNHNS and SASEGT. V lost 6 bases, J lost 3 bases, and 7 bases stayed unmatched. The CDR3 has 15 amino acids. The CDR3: CASSRDRVETDTQYF. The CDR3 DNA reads TGTGCCAGCAGCCGGGACAGGGTGGAAACAGATACGCAGTATTTT.

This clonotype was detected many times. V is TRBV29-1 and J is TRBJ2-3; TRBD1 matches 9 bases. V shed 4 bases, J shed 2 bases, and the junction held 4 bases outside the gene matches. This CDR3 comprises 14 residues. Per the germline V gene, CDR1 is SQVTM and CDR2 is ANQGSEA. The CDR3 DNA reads TGCAGCGTTGGACAGGGGGAGATCACAGATACGCAGTATTTT. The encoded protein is CSVGQGEITDTQYF.

The CDR3 bases are TGTGCCAGCAGTTCTACACAGGGGGATACGCAGTATTTT. Translation gives CASSSTQGDTQYF. The chain has TRBV25-1 and TRBJ2-3; the match to TRBD1 covers 7 bases. Germline lookup yields CDR1 MGHDK and CDR2 SYGVNS. This CDR3 region has 13 residues. V lost 5 bases and J lost 6; bases outside the gene matches: 5.

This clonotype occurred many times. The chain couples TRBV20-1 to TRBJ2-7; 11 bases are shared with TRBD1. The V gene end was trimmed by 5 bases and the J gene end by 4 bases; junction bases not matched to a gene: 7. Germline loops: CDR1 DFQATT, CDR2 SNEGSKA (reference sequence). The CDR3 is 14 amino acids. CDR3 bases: TGCAGTGCTGGCGGACAGGGGGCTGTGTACGAGCAGTACTTC. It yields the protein CSAGGQGAVYEQYF.

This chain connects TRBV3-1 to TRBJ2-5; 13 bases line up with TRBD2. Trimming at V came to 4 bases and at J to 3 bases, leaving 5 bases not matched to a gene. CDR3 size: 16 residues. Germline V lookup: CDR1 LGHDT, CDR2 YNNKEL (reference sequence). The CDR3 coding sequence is TGTGCCAGCAGCCGCGGACTAGCGGGGGCGGAAGAGACCCAGTACTTC. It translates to CASSRGLAGAEETQYF.

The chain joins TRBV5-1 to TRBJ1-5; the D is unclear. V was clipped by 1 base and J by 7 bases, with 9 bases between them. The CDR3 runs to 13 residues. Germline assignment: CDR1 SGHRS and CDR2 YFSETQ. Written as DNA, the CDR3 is TGCGCCAGCAGCTTGACCTTTAGCCAGCCCCAGCATTTT. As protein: CASSLTFSQPQHF.

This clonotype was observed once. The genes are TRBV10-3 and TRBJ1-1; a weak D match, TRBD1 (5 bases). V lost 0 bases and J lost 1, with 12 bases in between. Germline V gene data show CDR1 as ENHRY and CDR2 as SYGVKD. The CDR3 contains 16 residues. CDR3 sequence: CAISESEGWGNTEAFF. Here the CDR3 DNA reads TGTGCCATCAGTGAGTCCGAGGGGTGGGGGAACACTGAAGCTTTCTTT.

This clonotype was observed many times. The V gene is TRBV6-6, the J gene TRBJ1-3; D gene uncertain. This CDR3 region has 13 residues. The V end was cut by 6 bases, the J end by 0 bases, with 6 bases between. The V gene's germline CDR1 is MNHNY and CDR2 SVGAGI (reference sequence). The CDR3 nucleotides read TGTGCCAGCAGCTATAACTCTGGAAACACCATATATTTT. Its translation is CASSYNSGNTIYF.

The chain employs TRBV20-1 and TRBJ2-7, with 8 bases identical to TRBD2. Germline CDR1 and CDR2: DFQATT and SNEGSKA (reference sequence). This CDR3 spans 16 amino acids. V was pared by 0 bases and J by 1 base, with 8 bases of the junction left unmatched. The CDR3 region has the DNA TGCAGTGCTAGAGATGTCGAGCGGGGGTTTTCCTACGAGCAGTACTTC. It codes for CSARDVERGFSYEQYF.

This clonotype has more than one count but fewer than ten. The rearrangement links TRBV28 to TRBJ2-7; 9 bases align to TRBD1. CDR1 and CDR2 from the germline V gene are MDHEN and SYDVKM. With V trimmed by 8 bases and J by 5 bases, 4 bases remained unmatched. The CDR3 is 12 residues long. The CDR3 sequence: CASWDRDHEQYF. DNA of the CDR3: TGTGCCAGCTGGGACAGGGATCACGAGCAGTACTTC. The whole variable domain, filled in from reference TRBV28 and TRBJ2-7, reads DVKVTQSSRYLVKRTGEKVFLECVQDMDHENMFWYRQDPGLGLRLIYFSYDVKMKEKGDIPEGYSVSREKKERFSLILESASTNQTSMYLCASWDRDHEQYFGPGTRLTVT.

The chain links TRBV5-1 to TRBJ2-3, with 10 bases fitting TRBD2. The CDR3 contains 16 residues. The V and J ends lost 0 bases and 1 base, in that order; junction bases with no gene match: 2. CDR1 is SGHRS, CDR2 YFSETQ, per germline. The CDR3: CASSLDLAGGTDTQYF. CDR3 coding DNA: TGCGCCAGCAGCTTGGATCTAGCGGGGGGCACAGATACGCAGTATTTT.

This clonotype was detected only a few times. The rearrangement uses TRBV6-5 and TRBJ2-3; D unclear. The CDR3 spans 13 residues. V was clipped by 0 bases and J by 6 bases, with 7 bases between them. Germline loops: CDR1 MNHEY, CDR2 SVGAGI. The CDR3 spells CASSYSSGDTQYF. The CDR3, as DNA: TGTGCCAGCAGTTACTCGTCGGGTGATACGCAGTATTTT.

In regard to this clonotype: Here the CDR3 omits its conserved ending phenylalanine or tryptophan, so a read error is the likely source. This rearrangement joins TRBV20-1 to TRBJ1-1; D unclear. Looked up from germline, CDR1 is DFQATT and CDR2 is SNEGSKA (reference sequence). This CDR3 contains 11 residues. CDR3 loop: CSGEANTEAFY. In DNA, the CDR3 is TGCAGCGGGGAGGCGAACACTGAAGCTTTCTAT.

The CDR3 spells CATSSGGVSQPQHF. The DNA of the CDR3 is TGTGCCACCAGCAGTGGCGGGGTGAGTCAGCCCCAGCATTTT. This chain connects TRBV15 to TRBJ1-5, with D hard to call. The CDR3 has 14 amino acids. The V and J ends lost 3 bases and 6 bases respectively, with 12 bases between them. Germline V lookup: CDR1 LNHNV, CDR2 YYDKDF (reference sequence). Variable domain in full (rest from reference TRBV15 and TRBJ1-5): DAMVIQNPRYQVTQFGKPVTLSCSQTLNHNVMYWYQQKSSQAPKLLFHYYDKDFNNEADTPDNFQSRRPNTSFCFLDIRSPGLGDTAMYLCATSSGGVSQPQHFGDGTRLSIL.

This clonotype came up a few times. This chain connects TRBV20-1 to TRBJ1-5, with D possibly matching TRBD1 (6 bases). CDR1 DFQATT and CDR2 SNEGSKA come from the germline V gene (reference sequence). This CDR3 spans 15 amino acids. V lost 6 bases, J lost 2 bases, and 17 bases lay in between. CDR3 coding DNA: TGCAGTGCCCACTCGTACGGGGGCGGCAATCAGCCCCAGCATTTT. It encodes CSAHSYGGGNQPQHF.